This T cell receptor (beta chain) was observed in a study of early T cells in non-severe SARS-CoV-2 infection. The CDR3 totals 13 residues. V was clipped by 3 bases and J by 0 bases, with 5 bases between them. This clonotype was seen many times. Using its own MiXCR run on the 5' RACE reads, TCRdb lists one record per CDR3 protein. This table has about 77,000 distinct CDR3 sequences, roughly 16% appearing once. The TCR sequence derives from an adult who was a healthcare worker with PCR-confirmed SARS-CoV-2 infection or an uninfected control (not recorded which). The specimen was whole blood. The chain has TRBV12-3 or TRBV12-4 and TRBJ2-5; D uncertain. The DNA of the CDR3 is TGTGCCAGCAGTTTCCTGGACCAAGAGACCCAGTACTTC. Its protein product is CASSFLDQETQYF.